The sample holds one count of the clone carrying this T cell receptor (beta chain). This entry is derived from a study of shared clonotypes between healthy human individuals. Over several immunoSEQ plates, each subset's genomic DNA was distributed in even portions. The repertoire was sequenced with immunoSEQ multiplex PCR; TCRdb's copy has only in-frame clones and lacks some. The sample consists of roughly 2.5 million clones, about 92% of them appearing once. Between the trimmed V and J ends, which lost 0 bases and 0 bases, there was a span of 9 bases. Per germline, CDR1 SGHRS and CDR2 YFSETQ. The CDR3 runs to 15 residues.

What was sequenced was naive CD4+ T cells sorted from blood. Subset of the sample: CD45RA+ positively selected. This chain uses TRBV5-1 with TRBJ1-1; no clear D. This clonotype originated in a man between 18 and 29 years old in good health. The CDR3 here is CASSLAAAMNTEAFF. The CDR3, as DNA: TGCGCCAGCAGCTTGGCGGCTGCCATGAACACTGAAGCTTTCTTT. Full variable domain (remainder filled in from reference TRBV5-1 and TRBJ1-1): KAGVTQTPRYLIKTRGQQVTLSCSPISGHRSVSWYQQTPGQGLQFLFEYFSETQRNKGNFPGRFSGRQFSNSRSEMNVSTLELGDSALYLCASSLAAAMNTEAFFGQGTRLTVV.